One and the same sample provided the 30 T cell receptor beta chains below, sequenced in a study of blood T cells in healthy people across ages. Primers used in a second PCR of about 7 to 12 cycles were a sample-barcoded 5' primer and a J-beta primer mix. Via MiXCR, TCRdb re-called the 5' RACE reads, giving one row per CDR3 protein. The data show about 570,000 distinct CDR3 sequences, roughly a quarter seen once. These data were also reused for a study on T cells of mothers and their children.

The material sequenced was blood. The receptors were gathered from a boy between 2 and 15 years old in good health.

This chain connects TRBV7-8 to TRBJ2-7, with D possibly being TRBD1 (6 bases). Germline CDR1 SGHVS, CDR2 FQNEAQ. The CDR3 contains 15 residues. The ends were cut back, 5 bases at V and 0 bases at J, with 14 bases in the middle. This CDR3 reads CASSTWTDSSYEQYF. DNA for the CDR3: TGTGCCAGCAGCACATGGACGGACAGCTCCTACGAGCAGTACTTC.

There are a few counts of this clonotype. The CDR3 bases are TGTGCCAGCAGCCAAGAAGATAGCGGGAACAATGAGCAGTTCTTC. Residues: CASSQEDSGNNEQFF. V gene TRBV14 combines with J gene TRBJ2-5, with 8 bases aligning to TRBD2. Gene TRBJ2-1 matches the end of the DNA better, so the J call may be wrong. In germline, CDR1 is SGHDN, CDR2 FVKESK. There are 15 residues in the CDR3.

Comment on this clonotype: This may be a read error: a much more frequent sequence differs by one nucleotide. V gene TRBV2 combines with J gene TRBJ2-2; 11 nucleotides line up with TRBD1. This CDR3 region has 15 residues. Germline V lookup: CDR1 SNHLY, CDR2 FYNNEI. The CDR3: CASTYRTGGTVELFF. The CDR3 DNA is TGTGCCAGCACATACCGGACAGGGGGCACCGTGGAGCTGTTTTTT.

The rearrangement uses TRBV2 and TRBJ2-5, with 7 bases matching TRBD2. The CDR3 extends over 14 amino acids. Germline V gives CDR1 SNHLY, CDR2 FYNNEI. After removal of 2 bases from V and 5 bases from J, the junction contained 5 bases not matched to a gene. The CDR3 loop is CASSEWRERETQYF. CDR3 sequence (DNA): TGTGCCAGCAGTGAATGGCGGGAGCGTGAGACCCAGTACTTC.

Here the CDR3 reads CASSPLGQPQHF. DNA for the CDR3: TGTGCCAGCAGCCCCTTGGGTCAGCCCCAGCATTTT. This chain connects TRBV7-2 to TRBJ1-5; D unclear. Germline-derived CDR1 and CDR2 are SGHTA and FQGNSA. The CDR3 consists of 12 residues. The ends were cut back, 5 bases at V and 6 bases at J, with 8 bases in the middle.

The J gene is TRBJ2-5, the V gene TRBV6-1; perhaps D is TRBD1 or TRBD2 (5 bases each). This CDR3 has 14 residues. The germline gives CDR1 MNHNS, CDR2 SASEGT. Deletions cut 6 bases from V and 4 bases from J, with 15 bases between. Written as DNA, the CDR3 is TGTGCCAGCAGCCGTGACATCGGGGCAGAGACCCAGTACTTC. This translates into CASSRDIGAETQYF.

This clonotype was seen a handful of times. The chain combines TRBV5-6 with TRBJ2-5; TRBD1 matches at 8 bases. V shed 8 bases and J 1 base; nucleotides not matched to a gene: 7. Germline CDR1 SGHDT, CDR2 YYEEEE. The CDR3 has 14 residues. The CDR3 DNA is TGTGCCAGTAGACAGGGGTTTCGCCAAGAGACCCAGTACTTC. It encodes CASRQGFRQETQYF.

This clonotype was picked up a small number of times. The chain uses TRBV20-1 and TRBJ2-5; possible D gene TRBD2, 5 bases. Germline V CDR1 and CDR2: DFQATT, SNEGSKA (reference sequence). CDR3 length: 11 residues. Written as DNA, the CDR3 is TGCAGCGCTGAAGAGGGAGAGACCCAGTACTTC. It translates to CSAEEGETQYF.

The rearrangement links TRBV12-3 or TRBV12-4 to TRBJ1-5, with 10 bases aligning to TRBD1. V shed 5 bases and J 5 bases; nucleotides not matched to a gene: 3. The CDR3 is made up of 14 amino acids. The CDR3: CASSPGQGHQPQHF. The CDR3 DNA follows: TGTGCCAGCAGTCCGGGACAGGGGCATCAGCCCCAGCATTTT.

The chain couples TRBV7-2 to TRBJ1-4, with D maybe TRBD1 (6 bases). Germline-derived CDR1 and CDR2 are SGHTA and FQGNSA. This CDR3 is 17 amino acids long. Trimming pared 0 bases from V and 8 bases from J, leaving 19 bases between. The CDR3 region has the DNA TGTGCCAGCAGCTTAGCCCTTGACAGGTGGGGCGACGAAAAACTGTTTTTT. Encoded protein: CASSLALDRWGDEKLFF.

By share of the sample, this clonotype is medium-sized (0.01 to 0.1%). The chain couples TRBV6-1 to TRBJ1-2; 8 positions agree with TRBD1. Trimming took 3 bases from V and 8 from J; bases not matched to a gene: 11. Looked up from germline, CDR1 is MNHNS and CDR2 is SASEGT. The CDR3 contains 15 residues. This CDR3 is CASSERQGPTGGYTF. CDR3 bases: TGTGCCAGCAGTGAGCGACAGGGGCCGACGGGCGGCTACACCTTC.

This clonotype showed up just a few times. CDR3 bases: TGTGCCAGCAGCCAAGGGTCCCGGGGCGAGCAGTACTTC. It encodes CASSQGSRGEQYF. The chain has TRBV4-2 and TRBJ2-7; D possibly corresponds to TRBD2 (5 bases). The germline gives CDR1 LGHNA, CDR2 YNFKEQ. The V gene lost 1 base and the J gene lost 6 bases, with 10 bases spanning the gap. The CDR3 length is 13 residues.

This clonotype appeared a few times. The chain employs TRBV6-1 and TRBJ1-2; the D gene is possibly TRBD1 (6 bases). The CDR3 extends over 16 amino acids. V was trimmed by 1 base and J by 4 bases, leaving 16 bases between them. In germline, CDR1 is MNHNS, CDR2 SASEGT. The CDR3 DNA is TGTGCCAGCAGTGAAGGGGGGTGGACAGCGACCTATGGCTACACCTTC. Amino acids: CASSEGGWTATYGYTF.

The chain has TRBV27 and TRBJ2-7, with unresolved D. Looked up from germline, CDR1 is MNHEY and CDR2 is SMNVEV (reference sequence). The CDR3 consists of 15 residues. Trimming left V 5 bases short and J 3 bases short, with 17 bases between. CDR3 coding DNA: TGTGCCAGCAGTCTTGGGCTCCCAAAGGTCTACGAGCAGTACTTC. Amino acid sequence: CASSLGLPKVYEQYF.

CDR3: CASSETSGSGYEQFF. The DNA for the CDR3 is TGTGCCAGCAGTGAGACTAGCGGGAGTGGTTATGAGCAGTTCTTC. The J gene is TRBJ2-1, the V gene TRBV6-4; 12 positions match TRBD2. This CDR3 is built from 15 residues. Germline loops: CDR1 MRHNA, CDR2 SNTAGT. Losses at the gene ends were 3 bases for V and 8 bases for J; bases not matched to a gene: 5.

Only a few counts were recorded for this clonotype. The J gene is TRBJ2-1, the V gene TRBV12-3 or TRBV12-4, with TRBD2 identical over 8 bases. V was clipped by 8 bases and J by 3 bases; unmatched bases: 12. The CDR3 is 16 residues long. CDR3 region: CASGRGLVSFYNEQFF. The CDR3, as DNA: TGTGCCAGCGGGCGGGGACTAGTGAGCTTCTACAATGAGCAGTTCTTC.

The CDR3 loop is CASSAQTGRLDTQYF. The DNA for the CDR3 is TGTGCCAGCAGCGCCCAGACAGGGCGGTTAGATACGCAGTATTTT. The chain recombines TRBV9 with TRBJ2-3; TRBD1 aligns across 7 bases. Trimming at V came to 3 bases and at J to 5 bases, leaving 9 bases not matched to a gene. The CDR3 has 15 amino acids. Per germline, CDR1 SGDLS and CDR2 YYNGEE. Filled out from reference TRBV9 and TRBJ2-3, the complete variable domain reads DSGVTQTPKHLITATGQRVTLRCSPRSGDLSVYWYQQSLDQGLQFLIQYYNGEERAKGNILERFSAQQFPDLHSELNLSSLELGDSALYFCASSAQTGRLDTQYFGPGTRLTVL.

This clonotype was detected once. The chain's CDR3 is CASIPLSGSSYNEQFF. The CDR3 region has the DNA TGTGCCAGCATCCCACTCTCCGGGTCCTCCTACAATGAGCAGTTCTTC. The chain has TRBV12-3 or TRBV12-4 and TRBJ2-1, with D uncertain. This CDR3 is 16 amino acids long. V shed 7 bases and J shed 0 bases, with 16 bases lying between them.

V gene TRBV27 combines with J gene TRBJ2-2; TRBD1 matches at 11 bases. CDR1 is MNHEY and CDR2 is SMNVEV in the germline V gene (reference sequence). V lost 3 bases, J lost 1 base, and 13 bases stayed unmatched. The CDR3 length is 20 residues. In DNA form, the CDR3 reads TGTGCCAGCAGTTTGCCCCCCCGCTGGACAGGGGGCAAGAACACCGGGGAGCTGTTTTTT. Its protein is CASSLPPRWTGGKNTGELFF.

This clonotype occurred a few times. V gene TRBV6-5 combines with J gene TRBJ2-5; either TRBD1 or TRBD2 may fit D (6 bases each). V was clipped by 9 bases and J by 1 base, with 12 bases between them. The germline V gene encodes CDR1 MNHEY and CDR2 SVGAGI. The CDR3 has 13 amino acids. The CDR3: CASRGGPQETQYF. The CDR3, as DNA: TGTGCCAGTCGAGGGGGGCCCCAAGAGACCCAGTACTTC.

In its sample, this clonotype was seen a few times. This chain joins TRBV7-2 and TRBJ2-7; tentative D call: TRBD2 (6 bases). Between the trimmed V and J ends, which lost 5 bases and 5 bases, there was a span of 19 bases. CDR1 SGHTA and CDR2 FQGNSA come from the germline V gene. The CDR3 contains 15 residues. The CDR3 spells CASSPAGGRGDEQYF. The DNA of the CDR3 is TGTGCCAGCAGCCCCGCCGGGGGTAGAGGCGACGAGCAGTACTTC.

This chain joins TRBV11-2 and TRBJ2-7, with 9 bases identical to TRBD2. CDR3 length equals 18 residues. Trimming took 2 bases from V and 0 from J; bases not matched to a gene: 11. The V gene's germline CDR1 is SGHAT and CDR2 FQNNGV. CDR3 region: CASSLRGLGAGGSYEQYF. The CDR3 DNA sequence: TGTGCCAGCAGCTTAAGGGGGCTGGGAGCGGGGGGCTCCTACGAGCAGTACTTC.

This rearrangement joins TRBV5-1 to TRBJ2-5; no definite D call. With 0 bases removed from V and 2 bases from J, the gap between germline ends came to 8 bases. The germline gives CDR1 SGHRS, CDR2 YFSETQ. The CDR3 is 14 amino acids. CDR3 region: CASSLVPIQETQYF. For the CDR3, the DNA is TGCGCCAGCAGCTTGGTTCCGATACAAGAGACCCAGTACTTC.

This clonotype was counted between two and nine times. The V call is TRBV20-1, the J call TRBJ1-1; 9 nucleotides align to TRBD1. Germline V gene data show CDR1 as DFQATT and CDR2 as SNEGSKA (reference sequence). The junction had 9 bases not matched to a gene; V was cut back by 6 bases and J by 1 base. This CDR3 is 15 amino acids long. The CDR3 DNA reads TGCAGTGCACTACGGACAGGGGTTCCGAACACTGAAGCTTTCTTT. This sequence encodes CSALRTGVPNTEAFF.

This clonotype occurred a few times. The chain couples TRBV11-2 to TRBJ1-2; the D is unclear. The germline gives CDR1 SGHAT, CDR2 FQNNGV. V gave up 1 base and J gave up 8 bases, with 14 bases separating them. The CDR3 runs 14 residues. The CDR3 DNA reads TGTGCCAGCAGCTTAGGTGATTGGAGGAGCGGCTACACCTTC. This translates into CASSLGDWRSGYTF.

The chain has TRBV13 and TRBJ1-2; D call uncertain. The CDR3 is 12 amino acids. The germline CDR1 and CDR2 sequences are PRHDT and FYEKMQ (reference sequence). V gave up 3 bases and J gave up 4 bases, with 6 bases separating them. The CDR3 nucleotides are TGTGCCAGCAGCTTTAGGACCTATGGCTACACCTTC. Translated, it gives CASSFRTYGYTF.

This clonotype was recorded at least ten times. The gene calls are TRBV6-6 and TRBJ1-1; D unclear. Trimming took 6 bases from V and 0 from J, leaving 14 bases between them. The CDR3 is made up of 15 amino acids. Germline CDR1 reads MNHNY; CDR2 reads SVGAGI (reference sequence). The CDR3 sequence: CASSPRKDLNTEAFF. CDR3 nucleotides: TGTGCCAGCAGCCCACGCAAAGATTTGAACACTGAAGCTTTCTTT.

This clonotype was seen a few times. The CDR3 DNA is TGCGCCAGCAGCCGACCGATGACAGGGAATGGCTACACCTTC. As protein: CASSRPMTGNGYTF. The chain is built from TRBV5-1 and TRBJ1-2; 7 bases match TRBD1. This CDR3 has 14 residues. Losses at the gene ends were 4 bases for V and 6 bases for J; bases not matched to a gene: 9. Germline loops: CDR1 SGHRS, CDR2 YFSETQ.

J is TRBJ2-7 and V is TRBV29-1; weak D call: TRBD2 (6 bases). From germline, CDR1 is SQVTM and CDR2 ANQGSEA. V lost 4 bases and J 2 bases, leaving 9 bases between the germline ends. CDR3 length: 12 amino acids. This chain's CDR3 is CSVVGGPYEQYF. The CDR3 coding sequence is TGCAGCGTTGTGGGGGGACCCTACGAGCAGTACTTC.

This sequence joins TRBV12-3 or TRBV12-4 and TRBJ1-1; D is perhaps TRBD1 (5 bases). The germline V and J ends were trimmed by 6 bases and 11 bases, with 16 bases remaining between them. There are 12 residues in the CDR3. CDR3 sequence reads: CASRWDLGAAFF. In DNA, the CDR3 is TGTGCCAGCAGGTGGGACCTAGGGGCGGCTTTCTTT.